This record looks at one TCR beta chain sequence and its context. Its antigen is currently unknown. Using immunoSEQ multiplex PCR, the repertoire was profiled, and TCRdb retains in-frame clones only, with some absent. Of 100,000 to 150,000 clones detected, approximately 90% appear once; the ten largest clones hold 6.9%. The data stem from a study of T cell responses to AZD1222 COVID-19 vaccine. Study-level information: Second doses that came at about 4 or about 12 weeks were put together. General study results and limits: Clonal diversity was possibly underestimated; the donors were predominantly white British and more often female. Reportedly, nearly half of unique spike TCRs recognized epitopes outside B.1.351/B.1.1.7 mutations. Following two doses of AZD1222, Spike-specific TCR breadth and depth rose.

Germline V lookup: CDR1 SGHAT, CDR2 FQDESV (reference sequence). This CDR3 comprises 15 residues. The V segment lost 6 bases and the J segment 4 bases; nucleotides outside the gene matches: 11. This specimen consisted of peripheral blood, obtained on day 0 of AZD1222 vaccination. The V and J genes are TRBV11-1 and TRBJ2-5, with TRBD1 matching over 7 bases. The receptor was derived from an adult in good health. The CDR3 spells CASSSPGQLRETQYF. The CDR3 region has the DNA TGTGCCAGCAGTTCACCGGGACAGTTACGAGAGACCCAGTACTTC.